The 20 T cell receptor beta chains reported below all come from one sample, sequenced in a study of cytomegalovirus exposure and HLA in healthy donors. A multiplex PCR was run with 60 Vbeta primers and 13 Jbeta primers. Here immunoSEQ multiplex PCR was the method, and the copy in TCRdb shows in-frame clones only, minus some. The sample yields 160,000 or so clones, about 75% seen once. Sequencing was done on a sample of PBMCs. All receptors come from a female donor in good health and CMV-seronegative.

The CDR3 sequence is CASSPLQGSGNTIYF. CDR3 nucleotide sequence: TGCGCCAGCAGCCCACTACAGGGGTCCGGAAACACCATATATTTT. V usage is TRBV5-1 and J usage is TRBJ1-3; 7 nucleotides match TRBD1. V lost 4 bases, J lost 4 bases, and 8 bases stayed unmatched. Germline assignment: CDR1 SGHRS and CDR2 YFSETQ. This CDR3 is built from 15 residues.

The V call is TRBV6-5, the J call TRBJ1-2; D not resolved. V lost 6 bases and J 9 bases, leaving 17 bases between the germline ends. CDR1 is MNHEY and CDR2 is SVGAGI in the germline V gene. CDR3 length: 13 residues. CDR3 in DNA: TGTGCCAGCAGGCTCGGGAGTTTAGGTAGCTACACCTTC. Amino acid sequence: CASRLGSLGSYTF.

This clone was counted a single time. The CDR3 DNA sequence: TGTGCCAGCAGCCCCGAAAGGGGGACATCCTACGAGCAGTACTTC. Its translation is CASSPERGTSYEQYF. The V and J genes are TRBV11-2 and TRBJ2-7; possibly TRBD1 for D (6 bases). The CDR3 spans 15 residues. The V and J ends lost 5 bases and 1 base respectively, with 15 bases between them. The germline CDR1 and CDR2 sequences are SGHAT and FQNNGV.

This chain uses TRBV2 with TRBJ1-1, with 7 positions matching TRBD1. The V segment lost 4 bases and the J segment 1 base; nucleotides outside the gene matches: 9. The CDR3 is 16 residues long. The germline V gene has CDR1 SNHLY and CDR2 FYNNEI. CDR3 nucleotides: TGTGCCAGCAGTGGACAGGGATTGGCCCCGAACACTGAAGCTTTCTTT. This codes for CASSGQGLAPNTEAFF. Based on the CDR3 plus reference TRBV2 and TRBJ1-1, the full variable domain is EPEVTQTPSHQVTQMGQEVILRCVPISNHLYFYWYRQILGQKVEFLVSFYNNEISEKSEIFDDQFSVERPDGSNFTLKIRSTKLEDSAMYFCASSGQGLAPNTEAFFGQGTRLTVV.

V usage is TRBV6-5 and J usage is TRBJ1-1; 9 positions agree with TRBD1. This CDR3 is 15 amino acids long. CDR1 is MNHEY, CDR2 SVGAGI, per germline. With V trimmed by 0 bases and J by 5 bases, 4 bases remained unmatched. The CDR3 here is CASSYSWTGVTEAFF. The CDR3, as DNA: TGTGCCAGCAGTTACTCTTGGACAGGGGTTACTGAAGCTTTCTTT.

The CDR3 DNA reads as TGTGCCAGTAGTACTTGGGACAGGGGGAACTATGGCTACACCTTC. Protein product: CASSTWDRGNYGYTF. The chain recombines TRBV19 with TRBJ1-2, with 11 bases that match TRBD1. Trimming at V came to 4 bases and at J to 2 bases, leaving 3 bases not matched to a gene. Germline lookup yields CDR1 LNHDA and CDR2 SQIVND (reference sequence). The CDR3 sequence is 15 residues long.

The chain employs TRBV6-5 and TRBJ1-1; no definite D call. The germline V gene has CDR1 MNHEY and CDR2 SVGAGI. V was cut by 0 bases and J by 3 bases, with 11 bases left in between. This CDR3 has 15 amino acids. CDR3 protein: CASSYSAGMDTEAFF. The CDR3 DNA reads as TGTGCCAGCAGTTACTCTGCGGGAATGGACACTGAAGCTTTCTTT.

Only one count was recorded for this clone. The chain is built from TRBV7-2 and TRBJ1-2; possible D gene TRBD1, 6 bases. V lost 2 bases, J lost 4 bases, and 11 bases lay in between. The length of the CDR3 is 14 residues. Germline values: CDR1 SGHTA, CDR2 FQGNSA. CDR3 sequence (DNA): TGTGCCAGCAGCTTAAACCAGGGGTCCTATGGCTACACCTTC. Translating it yields CASSLNQGSYGYTF.

J is TRBJ2-3 and V is TRBV7-8; D is perhaps TRBD2 (6 bases). Trimming removed 5 bases at V and 5 bases at J, with 14 bases between. This CDR3 comprises 14 residues. Germline values: CDR1 SGHVS, CDR2 FQNEAQ. CDR3 residues: CASSPRRGRDTQYF. CDR3 nucleotide sequence: TGTGCCAGCAGCCCCCGGAGGGGCCGAGATACGCAGTATTTT.

This clone appeared a single time. The chain joins TRBV18 to TRBJ1-5; perhaps TRBD1 as D (5 bases). Trimming took off 2 bases at V and 3 bases at J, with 8 bases between the two ends. Germline lookup yields CDR1 KGHSH and CDR2 LQKENI. This CDR3 is 14 amino acids long. The CDR3 sequence: CASSPARDNQPQHF. The CDR3 region has the DNA TGTGCCAGCTCACCAGCCAGGGACAATCAGCCCCAGCATTTT.

The chain joins TRBV6-1 to TRBJ1-6; a weak D match, TRBD1 (5 bases). This CDR3 has 14 amino acids. V lost 6 bases and J 12 bases, leaving 18 bases between the germline ends. Per germline, CDR1 MNHNS and CDR2 SASEGT. The CDR3 is CASSRDGGGRPLHF. CDR3 DNA: TGTGCCAGCAGCCGGGATGGGGGAGGGAGACCCCTCCACTTT.

The V call is TRBV11-2, the J call TRBJ1-2, with 10 positions matching TRBD1. This CDR3 has 17 residues. The germline V gene encodes CDR1 SGHAT and CDR2 FQNNGV. Trimming took 4 bases from V and 5 from J; bases not matched to a gene: 13. The CDR3 bases are TGTGCCAGCAGCTCCCCTCCCGGGACAGGGGTGAGGTATGGCTACACCTTC. Its translation is CASSSPPGTGVRYGYTF.

Only a few counts were recorded for this clone. This chain links TRBV9 with TRBJ2-5; 9 bases agree with TRBD2. CDR3 length: 15 residues. The V and J ends lost 0 bases and 5 bases, in that order; junction bases with no gene match: 5. Germline loops: CDR1 SGDLS, CDR2 YYNGEE. DNA of the CDR3: TGTGCCAGCAGCGTAGGCTCTAGCGGGAAGGAGACCCAGTACTTC. This codes for CASSVGSSGKETQYF.

This chain connects TRBV19 to TRBJ2-3; unclear D gene. Trimming removed 3 bases from V and 4 bases from J, with 11 bases in between. The CDR3 covers 14 residues. CDR1 and CDR2 (germline): LNHDA, SQIVND (reference sequence). The DNA of the CDR3 is TGTGCCAGTAGTATCCGACTCTGGGCAGATACGCAGTATTTT. It specifies CASSIRLWADTQYF.

The chain couples TRBV6-5 to TRBJ2-1, with TRBD2 as a possible D gene (6 bases). Germline values: CDR1 MNHEY, CDR2 SVGAGI. The CDR3 is 15 amino acids. The germline V and J ends were trimmed by 6 bases and 10 bases, with 22 bases remaining between them. CDR3 coding DNA: TGTGCCAGCAGCGCGCGGGGAGGACCGTTTCGGGAGCAGTTCTTC. Residues: CASSARGGPFREQFF.

The J gene is TRBJ1-3, the V gene TRBV29-1; D not resolved. Trimming took 7 bases from V and 2 from J, leaving 9 bases between them. This CDR3 region has 12 residues. Germline loops: CDR1 SQVTM, CDR2 ANQGSEA. The CDR3 protein is CSASHPGNTIYF. The CDR3, as DNA: TGCAGCGCTTCACACCCTGGAAACACCATATATTTT. Filled out from reference TRBV29-1 and TRBJ1-3, the complete variable domain reads SAVISQKPSRDICQRGTSLTIQCQVDSQVTMMFWYRQQPGQSLTLIATANQGSEATYESGFVIDKFPISRPNLTFSTLTVSNMSPEDSSIYLCSASHPGNTIYFGEGSWLTVV.

The gene calls are TRBV5-1 and TRBJ2-2, with a weak D call TRBD2 (6 bases). Between the trimmed V and J ends, which lost 0 bases and 3 bases, there was a span of 12 bases. CDR3 length: 16 amino acids. Germline CDR1 and CDR2: SGHRS and YFSETQ. The CDR3 DNA follows: TGCGCCAGCAGCTTGGTTGGTAGCGGTTACACCGGGGAGCTGTTTTTT. Protein sequence: CASSLVGSGYTGELFF. The complete variable domain, with remaining parts taken from reference TRBV5-1 and TRBJ2-2, reads KAGVTQTPRYLIKTRGQQVTLSCSPISGHRSVSWYQQTPGQGLQFLFEYFSETQRNKGNFPGRFSGRQFSNSRSEMNVSTLELGDSALYLCASSLVGSGYTGELFFGEGSRLTVL.

The chain recombines TRBV18 with TRBJ2-1; the match to TRBD1 covers 7 bases. The junction had 9 bases not matched to a gene; V was cut back by 4 bases and J by 3 bases. This CDR3 region has 16 residues. CDR1 KGHSH and CDR2 LQKENI come from the germline V gene. For the CDR3, the DNA is TGTGCCAGCTCACGAGACAGGGAGCGAAACTACAATGAGCAGTTCTTC. Residues: CASSRDRERNYNEQFF.

This chain links TRBV19 with TRBJ2-5; D possibly corresponds to TRBD1 (6 bases). The CDR3 spans 13 residues. V was shortened by 5 bases and J by 4 bases, with 11 bases between the two germline ends. Germline CDR1 reads LNHDA; CDR2 reads SQIVND (reference sequence). The CDR3 coding sequence is TGTGCCAGTAGTCCTAGGGGGATAGAGACCCAGTACTTC. It translates to CASSPRGIETQYF.

The chain has TRBV15 and TRBJ2-7; 9 bases align to TRBD1. Germline assignment: CDR1 LNHNV and CDR2 YYDKDF (reference sequence). The CDR3 is 16 residues long. V shed 3 bases and J 2 bases; nucleotides not matched to a gene: 8. CDR3 DNA: TGTGCCACCAGCAGTCACCGGGACAGGGCAACCTACGAGCAGTACTTC. This codes for CATSSHRDRATYEQYF.